This note documents a single TCR beta chain sequence. The data originate from a study of long-term antiretroviral therapy in people with HIV. Survey level was the resolution at which the v3.0 immunoSEQ assay ran. Assay: immunoSEQ multiplex PCR; the TCRdb copy retains only in-frame clones and omits some. The sample holds approximately 17,000 clones, about three quarters seen once. This CDR3 has 12 residues. CDR1 and CDR2 (germline): SEHNR, FQNEAQ (reference sequence). With 7 bases clipped from V and 4 bases from J, the junction kept 0 bases outside the gene matches. This chain links TRBV7-9 with TRBJ2-2; 7 positions agree with TRBD1. This TCR was sampled from a man aged 30-40 years with HIV. Sample: unsorted PBMCs, taken around 2.1 years before starting antiretroviral therapy. CDR3 region: CASTGGTGELFF. The CDR3 nucleotides read TGTGCCAGCACAGGGGGCACCGGGGAGCTGTTTTTT.